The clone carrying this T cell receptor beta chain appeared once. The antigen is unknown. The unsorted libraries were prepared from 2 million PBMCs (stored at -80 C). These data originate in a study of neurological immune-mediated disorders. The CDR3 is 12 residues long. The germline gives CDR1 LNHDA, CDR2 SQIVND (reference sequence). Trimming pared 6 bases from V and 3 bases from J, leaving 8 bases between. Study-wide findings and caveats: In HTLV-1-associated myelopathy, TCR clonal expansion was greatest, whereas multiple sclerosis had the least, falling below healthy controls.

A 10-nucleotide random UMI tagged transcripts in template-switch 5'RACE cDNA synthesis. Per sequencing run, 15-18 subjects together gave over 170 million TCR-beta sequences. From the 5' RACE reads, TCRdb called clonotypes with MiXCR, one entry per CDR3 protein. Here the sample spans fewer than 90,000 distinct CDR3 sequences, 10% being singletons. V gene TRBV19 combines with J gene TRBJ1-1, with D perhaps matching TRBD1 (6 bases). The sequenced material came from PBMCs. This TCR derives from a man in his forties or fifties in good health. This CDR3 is CASRDSYTEAFF. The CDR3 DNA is TGTGCCAGTAGGGACAGTTACACTGAAGCTTTCTTT.